This T cell receptor (beta chain) comes out of a study of cytomegalovirus exposure and HLA in healthy donors. Both 60 Vbeta primers and 13 Jbeta primers went into the PCR. Using immunoSEQ multiplex PCR, the repertoire was profiled, and TCRdb retains in-frame clones only, with some absent. The sample comprises 100,000 to 150,000 clones, approximately 78% of which are singletons, and approximately 11% rests with the top ten. The CDR3 is 16 residues long. V shed 2 bases, J shed 7 bases, and the junction held 17 bases outside the gene matches. Germline CDR1 is GTSNPN and CDR2 is SVGIG (reference sequence).

The sample consisted of PBMCs. V usage is TRBV30 and J usage is TRBJ2-7, with TRBD1 identical over 7 bases. This TCR was sampled from a man aged 30 to 45 in good health and CMV-seropositive. The CDR3: CAWSSPWTGEKGEQYF. In DNA form, the CDR3 reads TGTGCCTGGAGTTCCCCCTGGACAGGTGAAAAGGGGGAGCAGTACTTC.